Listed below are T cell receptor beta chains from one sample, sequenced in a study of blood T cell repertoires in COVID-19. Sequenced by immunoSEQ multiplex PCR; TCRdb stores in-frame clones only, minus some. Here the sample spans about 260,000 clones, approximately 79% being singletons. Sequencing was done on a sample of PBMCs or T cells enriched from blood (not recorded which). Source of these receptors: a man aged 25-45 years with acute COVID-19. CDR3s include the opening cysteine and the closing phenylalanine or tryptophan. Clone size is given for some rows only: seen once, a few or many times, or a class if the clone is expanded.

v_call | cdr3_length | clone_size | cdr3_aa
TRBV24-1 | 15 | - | CATSDGGPDTDTQYF
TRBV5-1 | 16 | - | CASSSLAGANTDTQYF
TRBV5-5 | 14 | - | CASSFAREADTQYF
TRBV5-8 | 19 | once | CASSLSPGQANPTNEKLFF
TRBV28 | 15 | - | CASSSWTGSNQPQHF
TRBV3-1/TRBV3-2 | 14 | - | CASSLYGLNTEAFF
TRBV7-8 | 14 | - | CASSLGGSGGTQYF
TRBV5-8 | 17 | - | CASSRSVPNRDDQPQHF
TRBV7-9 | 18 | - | CASTSKGRWDRVDNEQFF
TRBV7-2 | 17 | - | CASSLVSGLGGYNEQFF
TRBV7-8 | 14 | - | CASSRGQAPNEQFF
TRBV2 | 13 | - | CASSEGFPETQYF
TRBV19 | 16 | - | CASSYGQSSGANVLTF
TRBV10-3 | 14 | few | CAISPESFGNTIYF
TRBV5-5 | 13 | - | CASSLGSTGELFF
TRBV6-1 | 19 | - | CASSVAIPTGVNSGNTIYF
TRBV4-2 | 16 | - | CASSQERAGGPDEQFF
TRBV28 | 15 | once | CASLKRQGSTGELFF
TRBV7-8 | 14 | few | CASSVNRGNTEAFF